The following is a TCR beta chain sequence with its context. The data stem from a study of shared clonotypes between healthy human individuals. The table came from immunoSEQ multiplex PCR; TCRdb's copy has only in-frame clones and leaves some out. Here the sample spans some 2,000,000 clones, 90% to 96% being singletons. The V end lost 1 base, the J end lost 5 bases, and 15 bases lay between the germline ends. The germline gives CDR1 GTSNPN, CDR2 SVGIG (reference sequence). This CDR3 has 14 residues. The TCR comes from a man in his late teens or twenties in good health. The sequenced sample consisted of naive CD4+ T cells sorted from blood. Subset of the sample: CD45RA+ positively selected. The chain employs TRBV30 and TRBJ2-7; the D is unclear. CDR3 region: CAWSGRIMVDEQYF. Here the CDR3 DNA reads TGTGCCTGGAGTGGAAGGATAATGGTTGACGAGCAGTACTTC.